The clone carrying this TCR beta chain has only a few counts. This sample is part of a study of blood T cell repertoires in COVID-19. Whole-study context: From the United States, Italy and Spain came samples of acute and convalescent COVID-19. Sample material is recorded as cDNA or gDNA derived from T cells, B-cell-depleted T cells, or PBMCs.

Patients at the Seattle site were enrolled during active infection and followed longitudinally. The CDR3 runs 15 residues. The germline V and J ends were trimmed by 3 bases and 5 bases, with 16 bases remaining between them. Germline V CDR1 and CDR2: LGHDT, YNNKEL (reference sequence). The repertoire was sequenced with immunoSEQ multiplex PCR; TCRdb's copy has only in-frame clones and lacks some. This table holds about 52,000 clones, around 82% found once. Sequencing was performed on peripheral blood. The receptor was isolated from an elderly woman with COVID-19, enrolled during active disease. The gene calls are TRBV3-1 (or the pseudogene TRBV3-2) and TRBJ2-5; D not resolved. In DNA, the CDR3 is TGTGCCAGCAGCCAGGCCGACTCAATATGGGAGACCCAGTACTTC. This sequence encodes CASSQADSIWETQYF.